This T cell receptor beta chain was identified during a study of shared clonotypes between healthy human individuals. General study points: Few donors restricted represented genetic and exposure-history diversity. Clonotypes shared by all four sorted-subset donors had higher generation probabilities than non-shared clonotypes.

Assay runs were performed at deep level. TCRdb's table, derived via immunoSEQ multiplex PCR, lists solely in-frame clones and lacks some. Of more than 1.2 million clones listed, around 98.5% are singletons. A word on this clone: Its antigen is not known.

The germline CDR1 and CDR2 sequences are MNHEY and SMNVEV (reference sequence). CDR3 length: 18 residues. Deletions cut 2 bases from V and 5 bases from J, with 22 bases between. The chain is built from TRBV27 and TRBJ2-1; D gene unclear. Sequencing used naive CD4+ T cells sorted from blood. The subset is: CD45RA+ positively selected. The receptor was isolated from a young man in good health. CDR3 DNA sequence: TGTGCCAGCAGTTTAAATCCGAAAAGGGCTTATGGTGACAATGAGCAGTTCTTC. Protein: CASSLNPKRAYGDNEQFF.